This T cell receptor beta chain appears in the sequencing data of a study of T-cell memory formation after mild COVID-19. This clonotype was counted many times. V was clipped by 0 bases and J by 1 base, with 13 bases between them. CDR1 and CDR2 from the germline V gene are LGHNA and YNFKEQ. The CDR3 is 16 residues long. TCRdb used MiXCR to reprocess the 5' RACE reads, holding one entry per CDR3 protein. The sample includes under 60,000 distinct CDR3 sequences, approximately 9% of them seen just once. The receptor's source is an adult woman who had mild COVID-19 (a few samples of this study predate the infection). Cell type and time point are not known. The sequenced sample was PBMCs or a T cell subset sorted from them (not recorded which). The chain has TRBV4-2 and TRBJ2-7; possibly TRBD1 for D (6 bases). CDR3 in DNA: TGTGCCAGCAGCCAAGAGGGTGGGACACATTCCTACGAGCAGTACTTC. Translating it yields CASSQEGGTHSYEQYF.